Given below is one T cell receptor (beta chain) in context. Its antigen is unidentified. This CDR3 spans 15 amino acids. Germline CDR1 MGHRA, CDR2 YSYEKL. V lost 3 bases and J lost 3, with 11 bases in between. Both 60 Vbeta primers and 13 Jbeta primers went into the PCR. TCRdb's copy holds only in-frame clones and misses some; the assay was immunoSEQ multiplex PCR. The table has 250,000 to 350,000 clones, around 66% seen once; the top ten hold about 2.1%. These data originate in a study of cytomegalovirus exposure and HLA in healthy donors. General observations from the study: Trimming of TCR beta V- and J-genes showed a link, identified in a later analysis, to a missense DCLRE1C variant.

The clonotype comes from a female donor in good health and CMV-seronegative. Input material: PBMCs. The genes are TRBV4-1 and TRBJ2-2; possible D gene TRBD2, 6 bases. The CDR3 is CASSQAGTHTGELFF. The CDR3 nucleotides read TGCGCCAGCAGCCAGGCCGGGACTCACACCGGGGAGCTGTTTTTT.